This T cell receptor beta chain is from a study of T cells in Graves' hyperthyroidism and ophthalmopathy. RNA transcripts were the template for amplifying TCR beta CDR3 regions. RT-PCR in the first round (using the HTBI primer set) targeted the TCR CDR3. TCRdb analysed the multiplex PCR reads with MiXCR anew, one entry per CDR3 protein. Of around 340,000 distinct CDR3 sequences listed, roughly 13% are singletons. These patients, aged 18 to 65, had recently diagnosed hyperthyroidism lasting under 2 months. Patients with uncontrolled infections, other autoimmune diseases, pregnancy or lactation were excluded. Orbital computed tomography and thyroid ultrasound, together with serum TRAb and thyroxine and clinical symptoms, were used for diagnoses. Approximately 10 ml of fresh peripheral blood supplied the PBMCs. This CDR3 is built from 13 residues. CDR1 MDHEN and CDR2 SYDVKM come from the germline V gene. Trimming removed 7 bases at V and 3 bases at J, with 12 bases between.

This clonotype was seen many times. The rearrangement links TRBV28 to TRBJ1-1, with D tentatively TRBD1 (6 bases). This clonotype was sampled from a woman under 40 with Graves' hyperthyroidism. The material sequenced was blood. The CDR3 region is CASKRDTYTEAFF. The CDR3 DNA reads TGTGCCAGCAAAAGGGACACATACACTGAAGCTTTCTTT.